Each of the 13 T cell receptor beta chains below was sequenced from the same sample in a study of blood T cell repertoires in COVID-19. Using immunoSEQ multiplex PCR, the repertoire was profiled, and TCRdb retains in-frame clones only, with some absent. The table records about 160,000 clones, about 81% of them present only once. Source material: peripheral blood. The origin of the receptors is a human donor in a cohort sampled during active COVID-19.

The rearrangement links TRBV20-1 to TRBJ1-4; D remains ambiguous. Germline assignment: CDR1 DFQATT and CDR2 SNEGSKA (reference sequence). V was clipped by 3 bases and J by 17 bases, with 16 bases between them. The CDR3 length is 11 residues. This CDR3 reads CSASIQSSFFF. The CDR3 DNA reads as TGCAGTGCTAGCATCCAGTCCTCGTTTTTTTTT.

CDR3 amino acids: CASSYTLLAGAFYNEQFF. The CDR3 DNA is TGTGCCAGCAGTTACACCCTACTAGCGGGGGCGTTCTACAATGAGCAGTTCTTC. The chain has TRBV6-2 or TRBV6-3 and TRBJ2-1; 11 nucleotides line up with TRBD2. The ends lost 2 bases at V and 3 bases at J; junction bases unmatched: 9. Germline CDR1 and CDR2: MNHEY and SVGEGT. The CDR3 consists of 18 residues.

V is TRBV5-5 and J is TRBJ2-1; maybe TRBD1 (7 bases). From germline, CDR1 is SGHKS and CDR2 YYEKEE (reference sequence). The CDR3 has 13 residues. Trimming removed 7 bases from V and 4 bases from J, with 12 bases in between. The CDR3 protein is CASSGGTYNEQFF. CDR3 coding DNA: TGTGCCAGCTCAGGGGGGACTTACAATGAGCAGTTCTTC.

J is TRBJ1-3 and V is TRBV27; TRBD1 matches at 7 bases. There are 16 residues in the CDR3. V dropped 6 bases and J dropped 2; count of bases not matched to a gene: 10. CDR1 is MNHEY, CDR2 SMNVEV, per germline (reference sequence). The CDR3 loop is CASRSTGETPGNTIYF. DNA of the CDR3: TGTGCCAGCAGGTCAACAGGGGAGACCCCTGGAAACACCATATATTTT.

This clone was counted many times. The rearrangement links TRBV9 to TRBJ2-5; 7 bases map to TRBD1. J lost 5 bases, V lost 2 bases, and 9 bases had no gene match. CDR3 length: 15 residues. The V gene's germline CDR1 is SGDLS and CDR2 YYNGEE. This chain's CDR3 is CASSVGTVKTETQYF. As DNA, the CDR3 is TGTGCCAGCAGCGTCGGGACAGTTAAGACCGAGACCCAGTACTTC.

In its sample, this clone is medium-sized (0.01 to 0.1%). V gene TRBV7-9 combines with J gene TRBJ1-1; no firm D call. The germline gives CDR1 SEHNR, CDR2 FQNEAQ (reference sequence). V was cut by 2 bases and J by 8 bases, with 9 bases left in between. The CDR3 covers 12 residues. DNA for the CDR3: TGTGCCAGCAGCTTAAAGGTGGGCGAAGCTTTCTTT. This encodes CASSLKVGEAFF.

The chain employs TRBV5-1 and TRBJ2-1; 9 nucleotides match TRBD2. The CDR3 extends over 15 amino acids. Germline V gene sequence: CDR1 SGHRS, CDR2 YFSETQ. Losses at the gene ends were 4 bases for V and 7 bases for J; bases not matched to a gene: 9. As DNA, the CDR3 is TGCGCCAGCAGCCAACTAGCGGGCGAAGCTAATGAGCAGTTCTTC. Its protein is CASSQLAGEANEQFF.

This clone was detected only a few times. The rearrangement uses TRBV19 and TRBJ2-2; 7 positions match TRBD1. After removal of 9 bases from V and 6 bases from J, the junction contained 25 bases not matched to a gene. Germline lookup yields CDR1 LNHDA and CDR2 SQIVND (reference sequence). The CDR3 extends over 19 amino acids. The CDR3 protein is CASCMDYRRGNRGAGELFF. CDR3 in DNA: TGTGCCAGCTGTATGGATTACCGCCGAGGGAACAGGGGCGCCGGGGAGCTGTTTTTT.

This clone was seen once. This chain uses TRBV11-3 with TRBJ2-1, with 8 positions matching TRBD2. Germline V CDR1 and CDR2: SGHNT, YENEEA. This CDR3 is built from 18 residues. Germline trimming cut 5 bases from V and 0 bases from J; bases unmatched to any gene: 12. For the CDR3, the DNA is TGTGCCAGCAGCCCGACGGGGGGGGGCCGCCACTCCTACAATGAGCAGTTCTTC. Translating it yields CASSPTGGGRHSYNEQFF.

This clone showed up just a few times. The V and J genes are TRBV9 and TRBJ2-3; tentative D call: TRBD2 (7 bases). V lost 2 bases to trimming and J lost 2 bases, with 12 bases between them. The CDR3 length is 15 residues. Germline V gene lookup returns CDR1 SGDLS and CDR2 YYNGEE. As DNA, the CDR3 is TGTGCCAGCAGCGTCGCGGGGGCCCCCACAGATACGCAGTATTTT. Translating it yields CASSVAGAPTDTQYF.

The chain recombines TRBV7-2 with TRBJ2-4; 7 bases match TRBD2. CDR3 length equals 14 residues. The V and J ends lost 6 bases and 4 bases, in that order; junction bases with no gene match: 6. Germline CDR1 and CDR2: SGHTA and FQGNSA. The CDR3 loop reads CASRRGGEKNIQYF. In DNA form, the CDR3 reads TGTGCCAGCAGACGCGGGGGTGAGAAAAACATTCAGTACTTC.

The chain has TRBV27 and TRBJ2-7; D gene unclear. The CDR3 is 14 amino acids. V shed 7 bases and J shed 2 bases, with 15 bases lying between them. Per germline, CDR1 MNHEY and CDR2 SMNVEV (reference sequence). CDR3 in DNA: TGTGCCAGCATCTTTGGTACACCTGCCTACGAGCAGTACTTC. Its protein is CASIFGTPAYEQYF.

This clone was observed at least ten times. The rearrangement uses TRBV10-3 and TRBJ2-1; 15 bases match TRBD2. Looked up from germline, CDR1 is ENHRY and CDR2 is SYGVKD. V lost 2 bases and J lost 2; bases outside the gene matches: 4. This CDR3 spans 18 amino acids. The CDR3 bases are TGTGCCATCAGTGAGCCTGGACTAGCGGGAGGGGCCTACAATGAGCAGTTCTTC. This codes for CAISEPGLAGGAYNEQFF.